One and the same sample provided the 3 T cell receptor beta chains below, sequenced in a study of radiotherapy plus CTLA-4 blockade in lung cancer. The repertoire was sequenced with immunoSEQ multiplex PCR; TCRdb's copy has only in-frame clones and lacks some. The sample has over 40,000 clones; 82% are singletons. The starting material was peripheral blood, obtained from a patient treated with radiotherapy plus ipilimumab. Source of these receptors: a human donor with non-small cell lung cancer who had stable disease on radiotherapy plus ipilimumab.

This chain joins TRBV27 and TRBJ2-3, with 8 bases aligning to TRBD1. Germline loops: CDR1 MNHEY, CDR2 SMNVEV (reference sequence). V lost 7 bases and J lost 4; bases outside the gene matches: 10. This CDR3 has 15 residues. The CDR3 reads CASTYLGQGADTQYF. In DNA form, the CDR3 reads TGTGCCAGCACCTACCTCGGACAGGGCGCAGATACGCAGTATTTT.

J is TRBJ2-1 and V is TRBV4-1; 15 bases are a match to TRBD2. Germline loops: CDR1 MGHRA, CDR2 YSYEKL. With 0 bases clipped from V and 6 bases from J, the junction kept 3 bases outside the gene matches. CDR3 size: 17 residues. The CDR3 loop reads CASSQEMGLAGGNEQFF. Here the CDR3 DNA reads TGCGCCAGCAGCCAAGAGATGGGACTAGCGGGAGGCAATGAGCAGTTCTTC.

The V gene is TRBV7-9, the J gene TRBJ2-7; 9 bases are shared with TRBD2. Per germline, CDR1 SEHNR and CDR2 FQNEAQ (reference sequence). V shed 5 bases and J 2 bases; nucleotides not matched to a gene: 7. This CDR3 is built from 15 residues. CDR3 sequence reads: CASSVRLAATYEQYF. DNA for the CDR3: TGTGCCAGCAGCGTCAGACTAGCGGCTACCTACGAGCAGTACTTC.